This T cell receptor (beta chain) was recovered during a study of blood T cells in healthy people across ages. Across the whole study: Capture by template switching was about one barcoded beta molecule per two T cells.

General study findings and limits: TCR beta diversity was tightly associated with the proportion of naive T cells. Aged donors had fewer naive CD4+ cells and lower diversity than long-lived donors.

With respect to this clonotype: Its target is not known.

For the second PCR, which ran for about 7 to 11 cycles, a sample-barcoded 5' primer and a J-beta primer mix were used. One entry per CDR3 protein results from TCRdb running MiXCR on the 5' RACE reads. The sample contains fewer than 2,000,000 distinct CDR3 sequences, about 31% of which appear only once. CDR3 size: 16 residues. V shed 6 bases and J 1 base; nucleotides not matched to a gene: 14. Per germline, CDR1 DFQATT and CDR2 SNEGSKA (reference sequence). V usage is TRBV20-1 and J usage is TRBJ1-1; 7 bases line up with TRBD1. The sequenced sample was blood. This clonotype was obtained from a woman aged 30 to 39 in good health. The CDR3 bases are TGCAGTGCCATAGACAGGGAGGCGGCGCGGAACACTGAAGCTTTCTTT. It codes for CSAIDREAARNTEAFF.